This entry lists 5 T cell receptor beta chains sequenced from one sample in a study of blood T cells in healthy people across ages (dated by TCRdb to 2013 to 2016). Libraries were built with 5' RACE. Reads for this sample came from an Illumina HiSeq 2500. The second PCR ran for roughly 6 to 11 cycles and used a J-beta primer mix along with a sample-barcoded 5' primer. TCRdb cleaned the public reads at Q25 with fastp, built clones with MiXCR and kept in-frame beta chains. Records with the same CDR3 protein are collapsed into one entry carrying the most frequent genes and DNA. This sample holds some 1.1 million distinct CDR3 sequences; roughly two fifths were observed only once. The ten biggest clones cover around 14% of the sample. What was sequenced was blood. All receptors derive from a man aged 18 to 29 in good health.

This clonotype was seen once. This chain connects TRBV12-3 or TRBV12-4 to TRBJ2-3, with D unclear. This CDR3 region has 13 residues. Trimming took 5 bases from V and 6 from J, leaving 12 bases between them. For the CDR3, the DNA is TGTGCCAGCAGTCCGGCAAATTCGGATACGCAGTATTTT. Translation gives CASSPANSDTQYF.

This chain links TRBV6-5 with TRBJ2-4; 11 bases line up with TRBD1. The DNA end is more similar to TRBJ2-7, so the J call may be wrong. The CDR3 sequence is 15 residues long. Germline V gives CDR1 MNHEY, CDR2 SVGAGI. The CDR3, as DNA: TGTGCCAGCAGTTACCCGGGACAGGGGGTCAACGAGCAGTACTTC. This encodes CASSYPGQGVNEQYF.

This clonotype was seen a handful of times. The chain carries TRBV29-1 and TRBJ2-1, with a weak D call TRBD2 (6 bases). Trimming shortened V by 2 bases and J by 6 bases, and 23 bases separated the two germline ends. This CDR3 has 17 amino acids. Germline CDR1 SQVTM, CDR2 ANQGSEA. The DNA for the CDR3 is TGCAGCGTTGAACCTTCCCCTCGGCGGGGCGGTCCCAATGAGCAGTTCTTC. Protein product: CSVEPSPRRGGPNEQFF.

This clonotype has more than one count but fewer than ten. The chain employs TRBV7-9 and TRBJ1-1; D ambiguous. Germline CDR1 reads SEHNR; CDR2 reads FQNEAQ (reference sequence). V was pared by 4 bases and J by 1 base, with 10 bases between. The CDR3 sequence is 14 residues long. CDR3 DNA sequence: TGTGCCAGCAGCTCTCCGTCGGGGAACACTGAAGCTTTCTTT. This translates into CASSSPSGNTEAFF.

This clonotype has a handful of counts. V is TRBV6-6 and J is TRBJ2-5; D might be TRBD1 or TRBD2, each matching 6 bases. Trimming pared 7 bases from V and 11 bases from J, leaving 23 bases between. The germline gives CDR1 MNHNY, CDR2 SVGAGI (reference sequence). CDR3 size: 14 residues. The CDR3 DNA follows: TGTGCCAGCATGACAGGCAGATCGGGGGTTGAGCAGTACTTC. Its protein product is CASMTGRSGVEQYF.